The clone carrying this T cell receptor (beta chain) was counted many times. Its specificity is not known. Previously described methods with listed TCR primers produced the bulk TCR libraries. Using its own MiXCR run on the PCR reads, TCRdb lists one record per CDR3 protein. The table records 350,000 or so distinct CDR3 sequences, about a fifth of them present only once. These data come from a study of molecular identifiers for immune sequencing clone quantification. The germline V gene has CDR1 MDHEN and CDR2 SYDVKM. The CDR3 covers 14 residues. Trimming pared 5 bases from V and 5 bases from J, leaving 15 bases between. Using a CD8+CD4-CCR7+CD45RA+ phenotype, naive CD8 T cells were sorted. Broader study findings: Naive cells had under 1% of molecules in clones above 20 RNA copies, effectors over 99%. Jurkat TCR RNA spiked in from one cell could reportedly be detected among about 1.1 million naive cells.

This chain joins TRBV28 and TRBJ1-1; D is ambiguous. This clonotype originated in a human donor in good health. Some libraries in this study had Jurkat cell RNA spiked in. The sequenced material came from naive CD8+ T cells from blood, with Jurkat cell RNA spiked in. Indicated subset: FACS-sorted CD8+CD4-CCR7+CD45RA+ naive T cells. DNA for the CDR3: TGTGCCAGCAGTAGGACTTCCCTGGGGACTGAAGCTTTCTTT. It is translated as CASSRTSLGTEAFF.